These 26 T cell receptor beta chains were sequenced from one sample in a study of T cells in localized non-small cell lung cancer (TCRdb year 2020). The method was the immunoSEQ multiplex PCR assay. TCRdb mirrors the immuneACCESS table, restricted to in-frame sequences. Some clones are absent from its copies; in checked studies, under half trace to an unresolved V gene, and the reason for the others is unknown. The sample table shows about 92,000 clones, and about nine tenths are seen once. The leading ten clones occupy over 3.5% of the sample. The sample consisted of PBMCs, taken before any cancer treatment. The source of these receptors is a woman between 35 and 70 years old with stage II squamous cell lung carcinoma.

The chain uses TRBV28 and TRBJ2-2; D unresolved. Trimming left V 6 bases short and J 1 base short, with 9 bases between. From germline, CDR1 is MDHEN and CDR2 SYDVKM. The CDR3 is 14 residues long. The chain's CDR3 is CASRKPVNTGELFF. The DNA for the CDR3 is TGTGCCAGCAGAAAGCCGGTGAACACCGGGGAGCTGTTTTTT.

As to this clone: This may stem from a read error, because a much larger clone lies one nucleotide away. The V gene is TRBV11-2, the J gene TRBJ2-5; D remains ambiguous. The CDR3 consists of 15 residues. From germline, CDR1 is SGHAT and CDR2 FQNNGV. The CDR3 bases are TGTGCCGGCAGCTTAGAGGCTACCGGCAGGGAGACCCAGTACTTC. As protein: CAGSLEATGRETQYF.

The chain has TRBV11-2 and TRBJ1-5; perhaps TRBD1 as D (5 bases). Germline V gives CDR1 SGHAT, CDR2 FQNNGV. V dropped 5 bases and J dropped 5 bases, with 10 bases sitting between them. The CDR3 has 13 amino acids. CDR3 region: CASSSGAYQPQHF. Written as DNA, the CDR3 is TGTGCCAGCAGCAGCGGGGCTTATCAGCCCCAGCATTTT.

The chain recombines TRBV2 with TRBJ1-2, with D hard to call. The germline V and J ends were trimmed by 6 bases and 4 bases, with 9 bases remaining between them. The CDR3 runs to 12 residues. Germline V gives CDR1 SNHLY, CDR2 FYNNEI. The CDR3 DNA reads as TGTGCCAGCAGCGGGGTATCCTATGGCTACACCTTC. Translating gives CASSGVSYGYTF.

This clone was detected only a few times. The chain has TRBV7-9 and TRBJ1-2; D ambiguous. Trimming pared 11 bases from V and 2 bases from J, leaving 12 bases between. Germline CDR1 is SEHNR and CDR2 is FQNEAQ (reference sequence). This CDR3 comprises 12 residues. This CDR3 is CAAGGTNYGYTF. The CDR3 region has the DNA TGTGCCGCGGGAGGAACCAACTATGGCTACACCTTC. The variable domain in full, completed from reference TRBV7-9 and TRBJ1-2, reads DTGVSQNPRHKITKRGQNVTFRCDPISEHNRLYWYRQTLGQGPEFLTYFQNEAQLEKSRLLSDRFSAERPKGSFSTLEIQRTEQGDSAMYLCAAGGTNYGYTFGSGTRLTVV.

The CDR3 bases are TGTGCCAGCAGTTTGGTAACAGGGAACACTGAAGCTTTCTTT. It is translated as CASSLVTGNTEAFF. The chain carries TRBV28 and TRBJ1-1, with D perhaps matching TRBD1 (5 bases). V shed 3 bases and J shed 1 base, with 9 bases lying between them. Germline V gene sequence: CDR1 MDHEN, CDR2 SYDVKM. This CDR3 has 14 residues. Variable domain in full (rest from reference TRBV28 and TRBJ1-1): DVKVTQSSRYLVKRTGEKVFLECVQDMDHENMFWYRQDPGLGLRLIYFSYDVKMKEKGDIPEGYSVSREKKERFSLILESASTNQTSMYLCASSLVTGNTEAFFGQGTRLTVV.

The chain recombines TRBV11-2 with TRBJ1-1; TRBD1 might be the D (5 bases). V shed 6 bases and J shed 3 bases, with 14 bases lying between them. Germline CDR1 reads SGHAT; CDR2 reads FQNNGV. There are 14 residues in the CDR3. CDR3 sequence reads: CASRMTAGDTEAFF. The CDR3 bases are TGTGCCAGCAGGATGACAGCGGGGGACACTGAAGCTTTCTTT.

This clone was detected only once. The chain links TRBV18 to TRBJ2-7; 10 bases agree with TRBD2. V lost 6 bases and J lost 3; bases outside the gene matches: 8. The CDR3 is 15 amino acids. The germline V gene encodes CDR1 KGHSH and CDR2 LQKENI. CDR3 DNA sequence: TGTGCCAGCTCGGACGGGACTAGCGCTAACTACGAGCAGTACTTC. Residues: CASSDGTSANYEQYF.

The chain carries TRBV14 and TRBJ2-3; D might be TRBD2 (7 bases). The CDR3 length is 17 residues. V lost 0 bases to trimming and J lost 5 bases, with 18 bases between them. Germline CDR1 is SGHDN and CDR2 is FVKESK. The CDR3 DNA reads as TGTGCCAGCAGCCAAGACAGGGCCGGGGGGCGGAGAGATACGCAGTATTTT. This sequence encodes CASSQDRAGGRRDTQYF.

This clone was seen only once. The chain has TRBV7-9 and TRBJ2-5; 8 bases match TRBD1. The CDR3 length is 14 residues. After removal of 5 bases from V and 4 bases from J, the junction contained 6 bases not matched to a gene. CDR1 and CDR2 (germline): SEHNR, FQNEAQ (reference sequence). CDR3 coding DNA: TGTGCCAGCAGCCCTGGACAGGGCAGAGAGACCCAGTACTTC. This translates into CASSPGQGRETQYF.

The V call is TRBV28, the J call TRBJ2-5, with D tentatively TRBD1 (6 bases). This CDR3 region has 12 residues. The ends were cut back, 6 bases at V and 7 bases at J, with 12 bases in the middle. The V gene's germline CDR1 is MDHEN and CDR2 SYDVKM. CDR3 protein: CASSGTRGTQYF. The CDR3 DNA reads TGTGCCAGCAGCGGGACAAGAGGGACCCAGTACTTC.

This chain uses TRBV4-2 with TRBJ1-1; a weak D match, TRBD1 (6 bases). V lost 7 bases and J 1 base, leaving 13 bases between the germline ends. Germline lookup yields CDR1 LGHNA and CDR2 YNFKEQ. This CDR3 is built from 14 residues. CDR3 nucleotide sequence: TGTGCCAGCACCAACTTACAGGGGAACACTGAAGCTTTCTTT. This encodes CASTNLQGNTEAFF.

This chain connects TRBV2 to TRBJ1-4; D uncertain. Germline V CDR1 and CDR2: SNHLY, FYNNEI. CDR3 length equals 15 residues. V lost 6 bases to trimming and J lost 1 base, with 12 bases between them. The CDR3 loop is CASSRSPLTNEKLFF. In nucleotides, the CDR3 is TGTGCCAGCAGCCGTTCGCCTCTAACTAATGAAAAACTGTTTTTT.

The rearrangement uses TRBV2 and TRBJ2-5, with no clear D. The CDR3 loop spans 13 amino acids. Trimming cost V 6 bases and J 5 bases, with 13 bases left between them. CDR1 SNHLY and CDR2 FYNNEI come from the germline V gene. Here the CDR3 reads CASSSLYRETQYF. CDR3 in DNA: TGTGCCAGCAGCAGCCTCTATAGGGAGACCCAGTACTTC.

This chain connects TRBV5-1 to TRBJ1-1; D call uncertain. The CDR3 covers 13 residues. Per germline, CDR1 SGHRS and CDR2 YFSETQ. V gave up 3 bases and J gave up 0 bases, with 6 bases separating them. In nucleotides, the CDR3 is TGCGCCAGCAGCTCCGAACTGAACACTGAAGCTTTCTTT. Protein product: CASSSELNTEAFF.

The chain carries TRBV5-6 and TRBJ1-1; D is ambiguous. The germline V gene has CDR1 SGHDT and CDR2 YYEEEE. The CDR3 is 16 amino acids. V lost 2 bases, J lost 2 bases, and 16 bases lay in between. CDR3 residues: CASSLHSLRLNTEAFF. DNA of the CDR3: TGTGCCAGCAGCTTACACTCCTTGAGGTTAAACACTGAAGCTTTCTTT.

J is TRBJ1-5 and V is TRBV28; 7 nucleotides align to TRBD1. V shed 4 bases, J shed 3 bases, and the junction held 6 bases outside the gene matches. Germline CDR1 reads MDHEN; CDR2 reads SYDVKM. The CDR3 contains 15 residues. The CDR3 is CASSWQGQLNQPQHF. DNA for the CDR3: TGTGCCAGCAGTTGGCAGGGACAGCTCAATCAGCCCCAGCATTTT.

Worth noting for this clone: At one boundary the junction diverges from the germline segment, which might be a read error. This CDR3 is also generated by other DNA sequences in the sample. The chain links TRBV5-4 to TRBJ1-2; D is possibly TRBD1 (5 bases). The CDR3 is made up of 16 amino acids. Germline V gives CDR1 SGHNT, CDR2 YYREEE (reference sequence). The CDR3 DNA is TGCGCCAGCAGCCAAGATCCAGGGCCGGGGGTAGACGGCTACACCTTC. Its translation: CASSQDPGPGVDGYTF.

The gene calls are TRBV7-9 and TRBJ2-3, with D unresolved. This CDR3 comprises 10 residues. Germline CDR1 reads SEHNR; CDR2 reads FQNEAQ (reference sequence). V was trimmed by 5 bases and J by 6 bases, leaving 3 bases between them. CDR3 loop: CASSQDTQYF. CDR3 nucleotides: TGTGCCAGCAGCCAGGATACGCAGTATTTT.

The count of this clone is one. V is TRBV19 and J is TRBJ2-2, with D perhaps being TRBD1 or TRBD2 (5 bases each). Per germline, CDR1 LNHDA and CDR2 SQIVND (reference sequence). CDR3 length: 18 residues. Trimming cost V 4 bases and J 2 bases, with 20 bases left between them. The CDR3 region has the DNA TGTGCCAGTAGTACCCGGAGAGGGGCACAGATAAACACCGGGGAGCTGTTTTTT. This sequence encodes CASSTRRGAQINTGELFF.

The CDR3 here is CATSRDTRTGGDGYTF. The CDR3 nucleotides read TGTGCCACCAGCAGAGATACCCGGACAGGGGGGGATGGCTACACCTTC. V usage is TRBV15 and J usage is TRBJ1-2, with 10 nucleotides matching TRBD1. V was clipped by 0 bases and J by 6 bases; unmatched bases: 7. CDR3 length equals 16 residues. CDR1 is LNHNV and CDR2 is YYDKDF in the germline V gene (reference sequence). The complete variable domain, with remaining parts taken from reference TRBV15 and TRBJ1-2, reads DAMVIQNPRYQVTQFGKPVTLSCSQTLNHNVMYWYQQKSSQAPKLLFHYYDKDFNNEADTPDNFQSRRPNTSFCFLDIRSPGLGDTAMYLCATSRDTRTGGDGYTFGSGTRLTVV.

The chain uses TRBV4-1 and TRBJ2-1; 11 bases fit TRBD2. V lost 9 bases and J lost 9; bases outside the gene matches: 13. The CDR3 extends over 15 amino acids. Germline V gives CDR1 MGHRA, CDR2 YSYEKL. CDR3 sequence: CASTPNSGRAIEQFF. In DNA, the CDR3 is TGCGCCAGTACCCCCAATAGCGGGAGGGCCATTGAGCAGTTCTTC.

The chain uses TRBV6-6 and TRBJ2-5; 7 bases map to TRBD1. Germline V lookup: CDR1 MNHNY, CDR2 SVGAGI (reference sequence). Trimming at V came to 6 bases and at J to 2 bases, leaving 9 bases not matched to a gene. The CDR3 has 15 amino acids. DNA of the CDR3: TGTGCCAGCAGCCATGGGAAACAGGGGCAAGAGACCCAGTACTTC. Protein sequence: CASSHGKQGQETQYF.

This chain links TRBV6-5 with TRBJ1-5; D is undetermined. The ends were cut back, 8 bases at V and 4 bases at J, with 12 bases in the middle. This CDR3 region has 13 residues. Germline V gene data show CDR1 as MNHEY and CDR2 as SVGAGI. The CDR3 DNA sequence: TGTGCCAGCCGATTCGCGGGGAATCAGCCCCAGCATTTT. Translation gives CASRFAGNQPQHF.

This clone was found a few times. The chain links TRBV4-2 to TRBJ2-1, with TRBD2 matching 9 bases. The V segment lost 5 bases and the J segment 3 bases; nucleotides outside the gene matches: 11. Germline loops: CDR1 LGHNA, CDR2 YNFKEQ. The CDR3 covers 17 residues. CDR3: CASSTRGSGGVYNEQFF. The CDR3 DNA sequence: TGTGCCAGCAGCACAAGGGGTAGCGGGGGTGTCTACAATGAGCAGTTCTTC.

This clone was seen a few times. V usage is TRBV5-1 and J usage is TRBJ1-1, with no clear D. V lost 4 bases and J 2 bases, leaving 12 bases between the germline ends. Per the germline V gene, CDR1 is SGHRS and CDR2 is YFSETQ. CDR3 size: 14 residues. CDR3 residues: CASSPLTGNTEAFF. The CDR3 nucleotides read TGCGCCAGCAGCCCCTTGACTGGCAACACTGAAGCTTTCTTT.